This TCR beta chain was documented in a study of T cell responses to AZD1222 COVID-19 vaccine. Worth noting for this clone: Its target is not known.

The assay was immunoSEQ multiplex PCR, and TCRdb's table has in-frame clones only and misses some. The repertoire holds about 110,000 clones, with around 86% as singletons. Germline V gene data show CDR1 as LNHDA and CDR2 as SQIVND (reference sequence). This CDR3 region has 14 residues. V was shortened by 3 bases and J by 4 bases, with 13 bases between the two germline ends. Whole-study findings and limits: The span of vaccine-associated CD4 TCRs extended across spike, with dominance at 160-218 and 743-854.

The source material was peripheral blood, sampled on day 0 of AZD1222 vaccination. The clonotype originates from an adult in good health. This rearrangement joins TRBV19 to TRBJ2-7; D is possibly TRBD1 or TRBD2 (6 bases each). CDR3 coding DNA: TGTGCCAGTAGTATTGGAGGGGGGCTTTACGAGCAGTACTTC. Protein product: CASSIGGGLYEQYF.